This T cell receptor (beta chain) was sequenced during a study of cytomegalovirus exposure and HLA in healthy donors. In the study overall: Earlier findings included some 100 million unique TCR beta sequences obtained from 180 million or so T cells. Study results and caveats: HLA-A and HLA-B allele assignments for most subjects were reportedly predicted accurately using TCR beta sequences. A missense DCLRE1C variant was associated with V- and J-gene trimming of TCR beta chains in a later analysis, and an independent cohort replicated the association.

On this clone itself: Its antigen is currently unknown.

Primers for the PCR totalled 60 Vbeta and 13 Jbeta. The repertoire was sequenced with immunoSEQ multiplex PCR; TCRdb's copy has only in-frame clones and lacks some. Of 110,000 to 150,000 clones in the sample, 80% were seen once. The V end lost 0 bases, the J end lost 8 bases, and 11 bases lay between the germline ends. The CDR3 has 13 residues. The germline V gene has CDR1 SGHKS and CDR2 YYEKEE (reference sequence). Input material: PBMCs. The chain couples TRBV5-5 to TRBJ1-2; no clear D gene. This TCR was recovered from a man between 40 and 49 years old in good health and CMV-seronegative. CDR3 DNA sequence: TGTGCCAGCAGCTTGGCCGACTTACGGGGCTACACCTTC. Protein: CASSLADLRGYTF. The whole variable domain, filled in from reference TRBV5-5 and TRBJ1-2, reads DAGVTQSPTHLIKTRGQQVTLRCSPISGHKSVSWYQQVLGQGPQFIFQYYEKEERGRGNFPDRFSARQFPNYSSELNVNALLLGDSALYLCASSLADLRGYTFGSGTRLTVV.